Listed below are T cell receptor beta chains from one sample, sequenced in a study of cytomegalovirus exposure and HLA in healthy donors. Sequencing used immunoSEQ multiplex PCR; TCRdb keeps in-frame clones, though not all of them. This sample's table has more than 35,000 clones. The sequencing input was PBMCs. The receptors here all came from a man aged 30 to 39 in good health and CMV-seronegative. CDR3s leave out the opening cysteine and the closing phenylalanine or tryptophan. The D gene is left open where the match is weak.

>TRBV29-1|TRBJ1-2|TRBD1
SVEEGQGEGYT
>TRBV4-1|TRBJ2-1|TRBD2
ASSQLAGISYNEQF
>TRBV7-2|TRBJ2-3|TRBD2
ASSLSSGIEDTQY
>TRBV7-9|TRBJ1-1|NA
ASSLGSEGEAF
>TRBV4-3|TRBJ1-3|NA
ASSHRSGNTIY
>TRBV13|TRBJ2-5|TRBD1
ASSSGQGPQETQY
>TRBV30|TRBJ2-1|TRBD2
AWSVRASGLDNEQF
>TRBV6-5|TRBJ2-1|TRBD1
ASSYSSGQGRNEQF
>TRBV5-5|TRBJ2-7|TRBD2
ASSWSGRSNEQY
>TRBV6-5|TRBJ1-4|TRBD1
ASSSGGATNEKLF
>TRBV4-3|TRBJ2-7|NA
ASSQFWGEPYEQY
>TRBV9|TRBJ1-1|TRBD1
ASSKDRASTEAF
>TRBV7-9|TRBJ1-1|NA
ASTLGGTEAF
>TRBV5-6|TRBJ2-7|TRBD2
ASSLVAGGAREQY
>TRBV18|NA|NA
ASSAIGSYEQY
>TRBV18|TRBJ1-6|NA
ASSSGGYNSPLH
>TRBV6-5|TRBJ1-2|NA
ASSQGLRGYT
>TRBV4-1|TRBJ2-4|NA
ASSPRGIENIQY
>TRBV29-1|TRBJ2-3|NA
SVDGRGRGDTQY
>TRBV4-1|TRBJ2-2|TRBD1
ASSHPTGGRNTGELF
>TRBV29-1|TRBJ2-1|TRBD2
SVPGTSGGRSDNEQF
>TRBV7-9|TRBJ2-7|NA
ASSLAYDYEQY
>TRBV4-3|TRBJ1-2|NA
ASSQDLAGQFYGYT
>TRBV4-3|TRBJ2-2|NA
ASSRYGGNTGELF
>TRBV5-1|TRBJ2-7|NA
ASKEDSYEQY
>TRBV5-1|TRBJ1-2|TRBD1
ASGPGTGGYGYT
>TRBV6-5|TRBJ1-1|NA
ASSYSLAEGNTEAF
>TRBV6-5|TRBJ2-3|NA
ASSYSISVRDTQY
>TRBV5-1|TRBJ2-1|NA
ASSFNGINEQF
>TRBV29-1|TRBJ2-7|TRBD2
SVEDGLAETYEQY
>TRBV4-1|TRBJ2-1|TRBD2
ASSQLGLAGVDEQF